A single sample gave rise to the 5 T cell receptor beta chains below, sequenced in a study of blood T cell repertoires in COVID-19. TCRdb's table, derived via immunoSEQ multiplex PCR, lists solely in-frame clones and lacks some. This table has 450,000 or so clones, about 87% appearing once. Sequencing was done on a sample of peripheral blood. The receptors shown here come from a man younger than 35 with COVID-19, enrolled during active disease.

This chain joins TRBV18 and TRBJ2-6; a weak D match, TRBD1 (6 bases). Trimming left V 5 bases short and J 4 bases short, with 12 bases between. Germline V gene lookup returns CDR1 KGHSH and CDR2 LQKENI. The CDR3 runs 15 residues. The CDR3 nucleotides read TGTGCCAGCTCATCAACAGGGACCGGGGCCAACGTCCTGACTTTC. This sequence encodes CASSSTGTGANVLTF. Combining the CDR3 with reference TRBV18 and TRBJ2-6 gives the whole variable domain NAGVMQNPRHLVRRRGQEARLRCSPMKGHSHVYWYRQLPEEGLKFMVYLQKENIIDESGMPKERFSAEFPKEGPSILRIQQVVRGDSAAYFCASSSTGTGANVLTFGAGSRLTVL.

V and J are TRBV3-1 (or the pseudogene TRBV3-2) and TRBJ1-5; D remains unclear. The CDR3 sequence is 12 residues long. V gave up 5 bases and J gave up 3 bases, with 5 bases separating them. From germline, CDR1 is LGHDT and CDR2 YNNKEL (reference sequence). The CDR3 coding sequence is TGTGCCAGCAGCTTTTACAATCAGCCCCAGCATTTT. Its translation: CASSFYNQPQHF.

For the CDR3, the DNA is TGTGCCAGCAGTGGGGACAGCAACAATGAGCAGTTCTTC. The encoded protein is CASSGDSNNEQFF. The V call is TRBV2, the J call TRBJ2-1, with 7 bases that match TRBD1. V shed 4 bases, J shed 5 bases, and the junction held 2 bases outside the gene matches. The CDR3 is 13 residues long. Per the germline V gene, CDR1 is SNHLY and CDR2 is FYNNEI. Drawing the rest from reference TRBV2 and TRBJ2-1, the complete variable domain is EPEVTQTPSHQVTQMGQEVILRCVPISNHLYFYWYRQILGQKVEFLVSFYNNEISEKSEIFDDQFSVERPDGSNFTLKIRSTKLEDSAMYFCASSGDSNNEQFFGPGTRLTVL.

The CDR3 coding sequence is TGTGCCAGCAGTTTACCGGGGGGCGCAGGGACTGAAGCTTTCTTT. Translation: CASSLPGGAGTEAFF. The chain recombines TRBV28 with TRBJ1-1; D possibly corresponds to TRBD1 (6 bases). Deletions cut 2 bases from V and 5 bases from J, with 15 bases between. CDR3 length: 15 residues. CDR1 and CDR2 from the germline V gene are MDHEN and SYDVKM.

This clone occurred a few times. V usage is TRBV3-1 (or the pseudogene TRBV3-2) and J usage is TRBJ2-7, with 7 bases that match TRBD1. Germline loops: CDR1 LGHDT, CDR2 YNNKEL (reference sequence). Germline trimming cut 2 bases from V and 0 bases from J; bases unmatched to any gene: 1. The CDR3 has 14 residues. In DNA, the CDR3 is TGTGCCAGCAGCCAACGGGACAGCTCCTACGAGCAGTACTTC. Protein: CASSQRDSSYEQYF.